The T cell receptor (beta chain) under discussion was sequenced for a study of shared clonotypes between healthy human individuals (dated by TCRdb to between 2020 and 2021). At the level of the whole study: The cohort included three men and a couple of women between 18 and 49 years of age. For each donor, three plates each were used for CD4 naive and CD4 memory, two plates were used for CD8 naive, and one plate was used for CD8 memory. To estimate repertoire size and how much clonotypes are shared between individuals, the study performed deep sequencing of blood TCR repertoires from roughly five healthy adults. To increase sequencing depth and limit assay-specific biases, TCR repertoire library preparation and sequencing were carried out by different laboratories using diverse techniques. Between about 0.9 and 10 billion PBMCs per donor were obtained by leukapheresis. Study-wide findings and limitations: Sharing across a few donors was observed for around 5% of naive CD4, 3.5% of naive CD8, 2% to 2.5% of memory CD4, and 0.4% of memory CD8 clonotypes. Sampling was restricted to blood, and TCR repertoires in tissue are likely to differ from TCR repertoires in blood. Clonotypes shared by all four sorted-subset donors showed higher generation probabilities than non-shared clonotypes. Based on pairwise subsampling, the degree of clonotype sharing among donors was expected to be affected by sequencing depth. Because the study included a small number of donors, the genetic and exposure-history diversity represented was limited. Naive subsets generally had larger estimated clonotype richness than memory subsets did. Even with the large sequencing depth, rarefaction of the sorted-subset datasets indicated that sequencing was incomplete.

TCR CDR3 regions were amplified from genomic DNA by multiplex PCR using the deep immunoSEQ assay. For each cell subset, the extracted genomic DNA was distributed evenly across all wells of several immunoSEQ 96-well plates, and each plate served as one replicate. Each replicate PCR for sorted subsets received around 210 ng genomic DNA, equal to tens of thousands of T cell genomes. The purified libraries were quantified using a Qubit 3.0 fluorometer, sized with a Bioanalyzer 2100, and then quantified again using the KAPA Library Quantification kit. Each immunoSEQ 96-well plate was sequenced on its own single-read 150-cycle Illumina NextSeq 550 flow cell. Per the source publication's procedure: Because the immunoSEQ output included only junctional sequences and no quality scores, the filtering could not be the same as the filtering used for full-length reads. To assign V/J genes and CDR3, sequences were annotated against IMGT germline references using PyIR, a Python wrapper for IgBLAST v1.9. Reads were removed for weak V/J assignments (E-value above 1e-6), missing CDR3, stop codons, out-of-frame junctions, or ambiguous translated residues. V3J clonotypes were defined as sequences sharing an identical inferred V gene, J gene, and CDR3 amino acid sequence. Percentage overlap between repertoires was calculated by dividing the number of shared unique clonotypes by the size of the smaller repertoire. Richness of each repertoire was evaluated using RTK rarefaction, the Chao1 estimator, and Recon v2.1 estimates of unobserved clonotypes. Generation probabilities were computed with OLGA for all TCRbeta clonotypes obtained by the gDNA method from a handful of donors. As stored in TCRdb, this immuneACCESS dataset retains in-frame rearrangements with V and J assigned. A fraction of the clones does not appear; measured against another copy, unresolved V genes explain less than half of the discrepancy, and the remainder lacks a known reason. The V and J calls and clone size come from that table; D and trimming were worked out from the DNA. Here the sample has about 2.3 million clones; just under 95% occur a single time. The biggest ten clones account for 0.3% to 0.4% of the sample.

Donors were healthy HIV-negative adults with no recently reported acute infections or vaccinations. All donors were Caucasian adults living in Nashville, Tennessee, USA. CD4+ T cells were enriched by magnetic negative selection; naive cells were then positively selected on CD45RA, and the negative fraction formed the memory subset. Blood was obtained by leukapheresis, after which PBMCs were separated by Ficoll-Histopaque density gradient centrifugation and cryopreserved in liquid nitrogen vapor phase. Analytical flow cytometry was used to check the purity and quantity of every magnetically sorted T cell population. Each sorted fraction had its genomic DNA isolated and then quantified by UV absorbance on a Nanodrop 2000c. As regards this clone: Its specific antigen is unknown. The input lacks base qualities; no much larger clone sits a single base away.

V is shortened by 7 bases, J by 4 bases, and the region joining them spans 14 bases. The CDR3 measures 13 amino acids from cysteine to phenylalanine. Only the CDR3 DNA is retained, 39 bases long and in frame from the first base. CDR1 and CDR2, looked up from the germline V gene (reference sequence), are MNHNY and SVGAGI. Material: naive CD4+ T cells from PBMCs. The cell subset or site label, as the study defines it: CD45RA+ positively selected. The source of this sequence is a man aged 18-30 years in good health. Some clones in this sample may be carry-over from other donors' samples. The rearranged chain carries TRBV6-6 and TRBJ2-7; the D gene is perhaps TRBD2, from 5 matching bases. The DNA sequence reads TGTGCCAGCATCAGAGAGGGTCGGTACGAGCAGTACTTC. Translated, this gives CASIREGRYEQYF.